One sample yielded the 18 T cell receptor beta chains listed below, sequenced in a study of T cell responses to AZD1222 COVID-19 vaccine (dated by TCRdb to the early 2020s). Library preparation used the immunoSEQ multiplex PCR assay. The immuneACCESS repertoire file appears here via TCRdb, limited to in-frame rearrangements. These files lack a portion of the clones; in checked studies, under half of the deficit traces to unresolved V genes, and the cause of the others is not known. The sample contains more than 55,000 clones, roughly 80% of them found a single time. The top ten clonotypes cover around 3.5% of the sample. The sample's time point label, decoded: about 28 days (+/-7) after the second vaccine dose. The sample here was peripheral blood, taken 28 days after the second AZD1222 dose. The receptor set was obtained from an adult who received the AZD1222 COVID-19 vaccine.

The chain combines TRBV2 with TRBJ2-2; no definite D call. Germline CDR1 is SNHLY and CDR2 is FYNNEI. V was clipped by 4 bases and J by 5 bases, with 8 bases between them. There are 13 residues in the CDR3. CDR3 bases: TGTGCCAGCAGTGTTGACGGGACCGGGGAGCTGTTTTTT. It codes for CASSVDGTGELFF.

V gene TRBV5-1 combines with J gene TRBJ1-4; 7 nucleotides agree with TRBD1. CDR3 length: 16 residues. Germline V gene lookup returns CDR1 SGHRS and CDR2 YFSETQ. J was trimmed by 0 bases and V by 1 base; bases with no gene match: 3. Written as DNA, the CDR3 is TGCGCCAGCAGCTTGACAGGGGTCGCAACTAATGAAAAACTGTTTTTT. It is translated as CASSLTGVATNEKLFF.

In this sample, this clone is medium-sized. The chain carries TRBV28 and TRBJ2-7, with D possibly being TRBD1 (5 bases). V was shortened by 2 bases and J by 5 bases, with 10 bases between the two germline ends. Germline lookup yields CDR1 MDHEN and CDR2 SYDVKM. CDR3 length: 13 amino acids. This chain's CDR3 is CASSLTRVNEQYF. The CDR3 nucleotides are TGTGCCAGCAGTTTAACCAGGGTAAACGAGCAGTACTTC.

The chain links TRBV19 to TRBJ1-1, with D uncertain. Germline CDR1 reads LNHDA; CDR2 reads SQIVND (reference sequence). V lost 3 bases, J lost 3 bases, and 8 bases lay in between. The CDR3 extends over 13 amino acids. In DNA form, the CDR3 reads TGTGCCAGTAGTATTGTGGCGGACACTGAAGCTTTCTTT. Amino acids: CASSIVADTEAFF.

This clone was recorded a few times. The V call is TRBV14, the J call TRBJ1-1; D is unresolved. Germline CDR1 is SGHDN and CDR2 is FVKESK. V was trimmed by 5 bases and J by 2 bases, leaving 9 bases between them. The CDR3 spans 13 residues. CDR3 nucleotides: TGTGCCAGCAGCTCTCACCCCAACACTGAAGCTTTCTTT. The encoded protein is CASSSHPNTEAFF.

The chain carries TRBV6-1 and TRBJ1-6, with TRBD1 matching 7 bases. J was trimmed by 9 bases and V by 3 bases; bases with no gene match: 8. CDR1 and CDR2 (germline): MNHNS, SASEGT. The CDR3 is 15 amino acids. The CDR3 here is CASSDRDRPLSPLHF. CDR3 DNA sequence: TGTGCCAGCAGTGACCGGGACAGACCACTTTCACCCCTCCACTTT.

This clone appeared once. The J gene is TRBJ1-1, the V gene TRBV11-3; TRBD1 is a possible D gene (5 bases). CDR1 SGHNT and CDR2 YENEEA come from the germline V gene. The CDR3 has 12 amino acids. With 6 bases removed from V and 10 bases from J, the gap between germline ends came to 15 bases. The CDR3 nucleotides are TGTGCCAGCAGGCCCGGGGGGACCATAGCTTTCTTT. As protein: CASRPGGTIAFF.

Worth noting for this clone: One junction end does not reproduce the germline sequence, and a read error may be involved. This rearrangement joins TRBV20-1 to TRBJ1-3, with D possibly matching TRBD1 (5 bases). This CDR3 contains 13 residues. The germline V gene has CDR1 DFQATT and CDR2 SNEGSKA (reference sequence). CDR3 sequence reads: CSTSRGSGNTIYF. In nucleotides, the CDR3 is TGCAGTACTAGTCGGGGGTCTGGAAACACCATATATTTT.

The CDR3, as DNA: TGTGCCAGCAGCTCTAGCGATTCAGAGACCCAGTACTTC. Encoded protein: CASSSSDSETQYF. The V gene is TRBV7-3, the J gene TRBJ2-5; D may be TRBD2 (6 bases). CDR1 is SGHTA, CDR2 FQGTGA, per germline. Trimming left V 4 bases short and J 4 bases short, with 10 bases between. The CDR3 extends over 13 amino acids.

The gene calls are TRBV10-3 and TRBJ2-1; 10 bases align to TRBD2. CDR3 length: 20 amino acids. V was pared by 2 bases and J by 0 bases, with 13 bases of the junction left unmatched. The germline V gene encodes CDR1 ENHRY and CDR2 SYGVKD. CDR3 loop: CAISEPSGGNLGGSYNEQFF. The CDR3 region has the DNA TGTGCCATCAGTGAGCCTAGCGGGGGTAACCTCGGGGGCTCCTACAATGAGCAGTTCTTC.

The rearrangement links TRBV5-4 to TRBJ2-1; D may match TRBD1 or TRBD2 (5 bases each). CDR1 SGHNT and CDR2 YYREEE come from the germline V gene (reference sequence). Trimming took 0 bases from V and 9 from J, leaving 19 bases between them. The CDR3 sequence is 16 residues long. The CDR3 DNA reads as TGTGCCAGCAGCTTGGAAGCGACCGGGGCCCGTGGTGAGCAGTTCTTC. Protein sequence: CASSLEATGARGEQFF.

The chain couples TRBV7-9 to TRBJ1-6; 11 nucleotides agree with TRBD1. The germline V gene encodes CDR1 SEHNR and CDR2 FQNEAQ (reference sequence). This CDR3 spans 16 amino acids. V trimming: 5 bases; J trimming: 9 bases; junction bases outside the gene matches: 9. CDR3 nucleotide sequence: TGTGCCAGCAGCCCAACGCGGACAGGGGGCCGTTCACCCCTCCACTTT. It specifies CASSPTRTGGRSPLHF.

V is TRBV7-9 and J is TRBJ1-2; 8 nucleotides match TRBD1. Germline V gene lookup returns CDR1 SEHNR and CDR2 FQNEAQ (reference sequence). The trim removed 3 bases at V and 4 bases at J, leaving 7 bases unmatched. The CDR3 has 15 residues. The CDR3 DNA sequence: TGTGCCAGCAGCTTGGCCGACAGGGGTGGCTATGGCTACACCTTC. It specifies CASSLADRGGYGYTF.

The V call is TRBV7-2, the J call TRBJ1-1, with D tentatively TRBD1 (6 bases). The V end lost 2 bases, the J end lost 0 bases, and 16 bases lay between the germline ends. CDR1 is SGHTA, CDR2 FQGNSA, per germline. The CDR3 is 17 residues long. The CDR3 reads CASSLSQGLLMNTEAFF. The CDR3 DNA is TGTGCCAGCAGCTTATCACAGGGCCTCTTGATGAACACTGAAGCTTTCTTT.

This chain uses TRBV5-6 with TRBJ1-2; unclear D gene. The germline V gene has CDR1 SGHDT and CDR2 YYEEEE. Deletions cut 2 bases from V and 1 base from J, with 9 bases between. CDR3 length: 14 amino acids. This CDR3 is CASSFNWGNYGYTF. In DNA, the CDR3 is TGTGCCAGCAGCTTCAATTGGGGTAACTATGGCTACACCTTC.

The CDR3 sequence: CASSPANYGYTF. The CDR3 region has the DNA TGTGCCAGCAGTCCCGCTAACTATGGCTACACCTTC. The V gene is TRBV6-5, the J gene TRBJ1-2; D uncertain. This CDR3 comprises 12 residues. Per the germline V gene, CDR1 is MNHEY and CDR2 is SVGAGI. V was cut by 5 bases and J by 0 bases, with 4 bases left in between.

The CDR3 loop reads CASSPNALGVRWNTEAFF. In DNA, the CDR3 is TGTGCCAGCTCTCCCAACGCCTTAGGAGTCAGATGGAACACTGAAGCTTTCTTT. This chain links TRBV18 with TRBJ1-1; the D is unclear. The germline CDR1 and CDR2 sequences are KGHSH and LQKENI. The CDR3 sequence is 18 residues long. Trimming removed 6 bases at V and 1 base at J, with 24 bases between.

This rearrangement joins TRBV29-1 to TRBJ2-1; 9 bases are shared with TRBD2. The CDR3 is 13 amino acids. V lost 2 bases, J lost 4 bases, and 0 bases stayed unmatched. CDR1 and CDR2 from the germline V gene are SQVTM and ANQGSEA. The CDR3 DNA reads as TGCAGCGTTGAACTAGCGGGGTACAATGAGCAGTTCTTC. This encodes CSVELAGYNEQFF.